The 28 T cell receptor beta chains below were found in one sample sequenced in a study of T-cell reconstitution after alpha-beta-depleted transplantation in children. Researchers prepared the TCRbeta library using unique molecular identifiers, the study reports. TCRdb ran MiXCR on the PCR reads and lists one entry per CDR3 protein. The table records fewer than 550,000 distinct CDR3 sequences, 10% to 12% of them present only once. The source material was PBMCs, mostly from graft donor cells, sampled 180 days after TCRalphabeta/CD19-depleted stem cell transplant. Receptors originate from a female patient aged 2-9 years who had a stem cell transplant for aplastic anemia, so the T cells may come from the graft donor.

CDR3 DNA sequence: TGTGCCACCAGCCCCCGGCCCGGGCGAGAGACCCAGTACTTC. Protein: CATSPRPGRETQYF. The rearrangement links TRBV15 to TRBJ2-5; D is unresolved. CDR1 and CDR2 from the germline V gene are LNHNV and YYDKDF (reference sequence). V was trimmed by 5 bases and J by 4 bases, leaving 14 bases between them. The CDR3 is 14 residues long.

This clonotype was detected only a few times. The J gene is TRBJ2-7, the V gene TRBV2, with 7 positions matching TRBD2. The CDR3 runs 13 residues. CDR1 SNHLY and CDR2 FYNNEI come from the germline V gene. Unmatched junction bases numbered 9, after V lost 10 bases and J lost 3 bases. CDR3 loop: CATNGGIRYEQYF. The DNA of the CDR3 is TGTGCCACTAACGGGGGGATCCGCTACGAGCAGTACTTC.

The CDR3 spells CASSFGGKPQHF. The CDR3 DNA is TGTGCCAGCAGTTTTGGGGGAAAGCCCCAGCATTTT. The chain is built from TRBV28 and TRBJ1-5; D perhaps matches TRBD1 (5 bases). The germline CDR1 and CDR2 sequences are MDHEN and SYDVKM. There are 12 residues in the CDR3. Trimming took 3 bases from V and 8 from J, leaving 8 bases between them.

The V gene is TRBV5-1, the J gene TRBJ2-7, with 7 bases matching TRBD1. Germline-derived CDR1 and CDR2 are SGHRS and YFSETQ. This CDR3 has 16 amino acids. V was pared by 4 bases and J by 0 bases, with 10 bases of the junction left unmatched. The CDR3 coding sequence is TGCGCCAGCAGCCCGAACCCGACAGGGAGCTCCTACGAGCAGTACTTC. Amino acids: CASSPNPTGSSYEQYF.

A few counts support this clonotype. The V and J genes are TRBV20-1 and TRBJ1-4, with D tentatively TRBD1 (5 bases). Trimming removed 5 bases at V and 6 bases at J, with 13 bases between. Germline loops: CDR1 DFQATT, CDR2 SNEGSKA (reference sequence). The CDR3 sequence is 13 residues long. The CDR3 nucleotides are TGCAGTGCTGGAGTTGACAGATATGAAAAACTGTTTTTT. It translates to CSAGVDRYEKLFF.

The V call is TRBV4-3, the J call TRBJ2-7; D possibly corresponds to TRBD2 (5 bases). With 4 bases removed from V and 3 bases from J, the gap between germline ends came to 16 bases. Germline V gene lookup returns CDR1 LGHNA and CDR2 YSLEER. This CDR3 comprises 15 residues. This CDR3 is CASSPSWRVYYEQYV. CDR3 in DNA: TGCGCCAGCAGCCCGTCTTGGCGGGTCTACTACGAGCAGTACGTC.

This clonotype was counted at least ten times. In nucleotides, the CDR3 is TGTGCCAGTAGTCCAATCACCTTTACAGGGTCCTCCTACAATGAGCAGTTCTTC. Translating gives CASSPITFTGSSYNEQFF. V gene TRBV19 combines with J gene TRBJ2-1, with a weak D call TRBD1 (6 bases). This CDR3 contains 18 residues. The V end lost 5 bases, the J end lost 0 bases, and 20 bases lay between the germline ends. The germline CDR1 and CDR2 sequences are LNHDA and SQIVND (reference sequence).

Only a few counts were recorded for this clonotype. CDR3 amino acids: CASSYSSGQGAPYNEQFF. CDR3 coding DNA: TGTGCCAGCAGCTATTCTTCGGGACAGGGGGCCCCCTACAATGAGCAGTTCTTC. V usage is TRBV5-5 and J usage is TRBJ2-1, with TRBD1 identical over 12 bases. Looked up from germline, CDR1 is SGHKS and CDR2 is YYEKEE (reference sequence). Losses at the gene ends were 3 bases for V and 2 bases for J; bases not matched to a gene: 9. This CDR3 contains 18 residues.

This clonotype was seen a few times. CDR3: CSVEPWDRGNTGELFF. The CDR3 bases are TGCAGCGTTGAACCCTGGGACAGGGGAAACACCGGGGAGCTGTTTTTT. V is TRBV29-1 and J is TRBJ2-2; TRBD1 matches 10 bases. CDR1 and CDR2 (germline): SQVTM, ANQGSEA. V was clipped by 2 bases and J by 2 bases; unmatched bases: 5. The CDR3 extends over 16 amino acids.

This clonotype was observed a few times. The chain carries TRBV7-9 and TRBJ1-6, with 8 bases identical to TRBD1. The CDR3 is 15 residues long. Germline V gene lookup returns CDR1 SEHNR and CDR2 FQNEAQ (reference sequence). With V trimmed by 5 bases and J by 6 bases, 6 bases remained unmatched. The CDR3 DNA follows: TGTGCCAGCAGCCCACCGACAGGGGTTAATTCACCCCTCCACTTT. Its protein product is CASSPPTGVNSPLHF.

This clonotype was picked up a small number of times. J is TRBJ1-1 and V is TRBV5-1; a weak D match, TRBD1 (5 bases). Deletions cut 4 bases from V and 5 bases from J, with 18 bases between. Germline lookup yields CDR1 SGHRS and CDR2 YFSETQ. CDR3 length: 15 residues. The CDR3 here is CASSPRRGGWTEAFF. In DNA form, the CDR3 reads TGCGCCAGCAGCCCCCGCCGGGGGGGATGGACTGAAGCTTTCTTT.

The chain uses TRBV3-1 and TRBJ1-1; D gene uncertain. The CDR3 loop spans 14 amino acids. The ends were cut back, 1 base at V and 2 bases at J, with 8 bases in the middle. The germline gives CDR1 LGHDT, CDR2 YNNKEL (reference sequence). DNA of the CDR3: TGTGCCAGCAGCCAAGGGGCGGGAAACACTGAAGCTTTCTTT. As protein: CASSQGAGNTEAFF.

This clonotype was seen more than once but under ten times. V and J are TRBV29-1 and TRBJ2-1; tentatively, D is TRBD1 or TRBD2 (5 bases each). The CDR3 is 15 amino acids. The germline V gene has CDR1 SQVTM and CDR2 ANQGSEA. Trimming cost V 4 bases and J 1 base, with 14 bases left between them. The CDR3 region has the DNA TGCAGCGTTGTTGGCAGGGAGAAATCCTACAATGAGCAGTTCTTC. It yields the protein CSVVGREKSYNEQFF.

The V gene is TRBV7-2, the J gene TRBJ2-3, with D unclear. V dropped 1 base and J dropped 6 bases, with 5 bases sitting between them. Germline CDR1 is SGHTA and CDR2 is FQGNSA. The CDR3 contains 12 residues. The CDR3: CASSLGWDTQYF. The CDR3 DNA reads TGTGCCAGCAGCTTAGGCTGGGATACGCAGTATTTT.

This clonotype was seen a few times. The chain recombines TRBV12-3 or TRBV12-4 with TRBJ1-5, with TRBD1 matching over 8 bases. The V gene end was trimmed by 5 bases and the J gene end by 6 bases; junction bases not matched to a gene: 6. The CDR3 is 14 amino acids. The CDR3 here is CASSQGQGGQPQHF. CDR3 sequence (DNA): TGTGCCAGCAGTCAAGGACAGGGTGGTCAGCCCCAGCATTTT.

This clonotype was observed a handful of times. V usage is TRBV28 and J usage is TRBJ1-5; 9 bases fit TRBD1. Germline V gives CDR1 MDHEN, CDR2 SYDVKM. CDR3 length equals 16 residues. The V segment lost 6 bases and the J segment 6 bases; nucleotides outside the gene matches: 12. The CDR3 sequence is CASRHPGQGRGQPQHF. CDR3 sequence (DNA): TGTGCCAGCAGACATCCGGGACAGGGTCGCGGTCAGCCCCAGCATTTT.

The sample holds a few counts of this clonotype. V and J are TRBV7-9 and TRBJ2-1, with 7 nucleotides matching TRBD2. Per the germline V gene, CDR1 is SEHNR and CDR2 is FQNEAQ (reference sequence). This CDR3 contains 16 residues. J lost 0 bases, V lost 5 bases, and 7 bases had no gene match. CDR3 residues: CASSPPREGSYNEQFF. CDR3 coding DNA: TGTGCCAGCAGCCCCCCTAGGGAGGGCTCCTACAATGAGCAGTTCTTC.

V usage is TRBV18 and J usage is TRBJ1-2; D remains unclear. Between the trimmed V and J ends, which lost 0 bases and 3 bases, there was a span of 5 bases. This CDR3 contains 13 residues. Germline values: CDR1 KGHSH, CDR2 LQKENI. The CDR3 is CASSPPSYYGYTF. CDR3 in DNA: TGTGCCAGCTCACCACCCAGTTACTATGGCTACACCTTC.

The chain employs TRBV5-1 and TRBJ1-1; D gene uncertain. CDR1 and CDR2 (germline): SGHRS, YFSETQ. This CDR3 spans 14 amino acids. The V end was cut by 4 bases, the J end by 3 bases, with 13 bases between. The CDR3 bases are TGCGCCAGCAGCCCGTGTAGGAGGGACACTGAAGCTTTCTTT. This encodes CASSPCRRDTEAFF.

The J gene is TRBJ2-5, the V gene TRBV7-9; no definite D call. The CDR3 loop spans 13 amino acids. Germline-derived CDR1 and CDR2 are SEHNR and FQNEAQ (reference sequence). Trimming stripped 5 bases from V and 5 bases from J, with 12 bases between. The CDR3: CASSLLDWETQYF. For the CDR3, the DNA is TGTGCCAGCAGCCTGCTGGATTGGGAGACCCAGTACTTC.

This clonotype was counted a few times. V usage is TRBV7-9 and J usage is TRBJ1-1; the D is unclear. Between the trimmed V and J ends, which lost 5 bases and 0 bases, there was a span of 7 bases. This CDR3 contains 13 residues. Germline V gene lookup returns CDR1 SEHNR and CDR2 FQNEAQ (reference sequence). The CDR3 spells CASSGRLNTEAFF. The DNA for the CDR3 is TGTGCCAGCAGCGGCCGATTGAACACTGAAGCTTTCTTT.

In its sample, this clonotype was seen many times. The chain links TRBV10-3 to TRBJ2-2, with 14 bases aligning to TRBD2. Unmatched junction bases numbered 5, after V lost 3 bases and J lost 2 bases. The CDR3 totals 18 residues. Germline V gene data show CDR1 as ENHRY and CDR2 as SYGVKD. The CDR3: CAISEGLAGGINTGELFF. CDR3 nucleotide sequence: TGTGCCATCAGTGAAGGACTAGCGGGAGGCATAAACACCGGGGAGCTGTTTTTT.

The chain employs TRBV20-1 and TRBJ2-1, with 10 bases identical to TRBD1. Germline V gene sequence: CDR1 DFQATT, CDR2 SNEGSKA (reference sequence). Unmatched junction bases numbered 10, after V lost 5 bases and J lost 0 bases. This CDR3 has 17 amino acids. CDR3 in DNA: TGCAGTGCTCGCGTTCCGGGACAGGGGCGCTCCTACAATGAGCAGTTCTTC. This sequence encodes CSARVPGQGRSYNEQFF.

This clonotype has at least ten counts. The gene calls are TRBV29-1 and TRBJ2-5; tentatively, D is TRBD1 (5 bases). V dropped 7 bases and J dropped 2 bases, with 11 bases sitting between them. Germline assignment: CDR1 SQVTM and CDR2 ANQGSEA. The CDR3 contains 12 residues. CDR3 coding DNA: TGCAGCGCTGACAGAGGTCAAGAGACCCAGTACTTC. It encodes CSADRGQETQYF.

The rearrangement joins TRBV7-9 to TRBJ2-1, with no clear D. V was cut by 1 base and J by 9 bases, with 13 bases left in between. CDR3 length: 14 amino acids. CDR1 is SEHNR, CDR2 FQNEAQ, per germline (reference sequence). In DNA, the CDR3 is TGTGCCAGCAGCTTAGGGGCAGTCTCGGGTGAGCAGTTCTTC. Protein product: CASSLGAVSGEQFF.

This clonotype appeared a few times. This chain links TRBV4-2 with TRBJ1-5; D perhaps matches TRBD1 (6 bases). Germline lookup yields CDR1 LGHNA and CDR2 YNFKEQ. This CDR3 contains 17 residues. Trimming stripped 1 base from V and 1 base from J, with 14 bases between. CDR3 sequence: CASSQVTGRGSNQPQHF. CDR3 nucleotides: TGTGCCAGCAGCCAAGTAACAGGGAGGGGGAGCAATCAGCCCCAGCATTTT.

The chain carries TRBV14 and TRBJ1-1; 7 nucleotides align to TRBD1. Germline V CDR1 and CDR2: SGHDN, FVKESK. Trimming took 5 bases from V and 6 from J; bases not matched to a gene: 12. This CDR3 has 15 residues. DNA for the CDR3: TGTGCCAGCAGCATTAACAGGGGAGCCTTGGCTGAAGCTTTCTTT. This encodes CASSINRGALAEAFF.

This clonotype was detected only a few times. This chain joins TRBV7-9 and TRBJ1-1, with D unresolved. Germline CDR1 is SEHNR and CDR2 is FQNEAQ (reference sequence). V was shortened by 5 bases and J by 3 bases, with 16 bases between the two germline ends. This CDR3 region has 15 residues. The CDR3 DNA reads as TGTGCCAGCAGCGATCCTTGGAGGTCGGACACTGAAGCTTTCTTT. Its protein is CASSDPWRSDTEAFF.